This TCR beta chain is from a study of Graves' ophthalmopathy and Graves' hyperthyroidism. Overall study findings and caveats: Distinction of ophthalmopathy from stable hyperthyroidism by a 13-signature model reached over 85% sensitivity and about 80% specificity. The model's prediction of ophthalmopathy progression had 70.59% sensitivity and around 72% specificity.

Other autoimmune diseases, uncontrolled infections, pregnancy or lactation excluded patients from enrollment. From germline, CDR1 is MGHRA and CDR2 YSYEKL. V was pared by 5 bases and J by 4 bases, with 14 bases of the junction left unmatched. The CDR3 loop spans 16 amino acids. This clonotype was observed many times. As yet, its antigen is unknown. Beta-chain TCR CDR3 regions were amplified from RNA transcripts. The first round was an RT-PCR with HTBI primers, and the second round was a multiplex PCR. TCRdb independently ran MiXCR on the multiplex PCR reads; one entry per CDR3 protein. The sample contains 350,000 or so distinct CDR3 sequences, about 17% of which appear only once.

The gene calls are TRBV4-1 and TRBJ2-7; TRBD1 aligns across 7 bases. The source is an adult man with Graves' ophthalmopathy. Sequenced sample: peripheral blood. CDR3 sequence reads: CASSGRFRDSNYEQYF. The CDR3 nucleotides read TGCGCCAGCAGCGGTAGATTCCGGGACAGCAATTACGAGCAGTACTTC.